The 25 T cell receptor beta chains listed next were all sequenced from one sample in a study of post-analysis software for immune sequencing data. Study-level findings and limits: In patients, TRBV5-6, TRBV5-1 and TRBV20-1 belonged to four or five TRBV segments found more frequently than in controls.

The antigens for these receptors are not known. Incorporated into the TCR beta cDNA libraries were unique molecular identifiers, which served to reduce PCR and sequencing biases. TCRdb reanalysed the PCR reads using MiXCR and keeps one entry per CDR3 protein. The table lists about 820,000 distinct CDR3 sequences, about 53% of them singletons. The sequenced sample was blood. Every receptor here comes from a girl between 5 and 17 years old with multiple sclerosis.

The chain recombines TRBV13 with TRBJ2-1; 10 bases align to TRBD1. Germline CDR1 PRHDT, CDR2 FYEKMQ (reference sequence). This CDR3 spans 15 amino acids. The V and J ends lost 3 bases and 5 bases, in that order; junction bases with no gene match: 4. As DNA, the CDR3 is TGTGCCAGCAGCTTCCGGGACAGGGGTAACAATGAGCAGTTCTTC. Its protein is CASSFRDRGNNEQFF. Full variable domain (remainder filled in from reference TRBV13 and TRBJ2-1): AAGVIQSPRHLIKEKRETATLKCYPIPRHDTVYWYQQGPGQDPQFLISFYEKMQSDKGSIPDRFSAQQFSDYHSELNMSSLELGDSALYFCASSFRDRGNNEQFFGPGTRLTVL.

Only a few counts were recorded for this clonotype. The chain employs TRBV12-3 or TRBV12-4 and TRBJ2-5; D gene unclear. The J call could be wrong; TRBJ2-7 is a better fit for the DNA end. This CDR3 contains 14 residues. CDR3 bases: TGTGCCAGCAGTTTAGTGGGCAGGCATGACGAGCAGTACTTC. It yields the protein CASSLVGRHDEQYF.

The chain joins TRBV29-1 to TRBJ1-2, with D uncertain. This CDR3 is built from 10 residues. CDR1 is SQVTM, CDR2 ANQGSEA, per germline. V was pared by 0 bases and J by 8 bases, with 4 bases between. CDR3 protein: CSVEDGGYTF. For the CDR3, the DNA is TGCAGCGTTGAAGATGGGGGCTACACCTTC.

This clonotype was counted only a few times. The chain has TRBV20-1 and TRBJ2-7, with 7 bases identical to TRBD2. With 4 bases clipped from V and 0 bases from J, the junction kept 6 bases outside the gene matches. The CDR3 loop spans 14 amino acids. Germline loops: CDR1 DFQATT, CDR2 SNEGSKA (reference sequence). The CDR3 is CSATSGGASYEQYF. The CDR3, as DNA: TGCAGTGCTACCTCGGGGGGAGCCTCCTACGAGCAGTACTTC.

This chain uses TRBV5-1 with TRBJ2-7; TRBD1 matches 9 bases. The J segment lost 7 bases and the V segment lost 3 bases, leaving 2 bases of the junction unmatched. The CDR3 is 12 residues long. The germline V gene encodes CDR1 SGHRS and CDR2 YFSETQ. CDR3 sequence reads: CASSWDRVEQYF. As DNA, the CDR3 is TGCGCCAGCAGCTGGGACAGGGTTGAGCAGTACTTC.

The count of this clonotype is one. The CDR3 region is CASSLGWLAGEFF. The CDR3 nucleotides read TGTGCCAGCAGCTTAGGATGGCTAGCGGGGGAGTTCTTC. The V gene is TRBV7-2, the J gene TRBJ2-1; TRBD2 agrees at 10 bases. CDR1 is SGHTA and CDR2 is FQGNSA in the germline V gene. The CDR3 has 13 amino acids. The trim removed 1 base at V and 14 bases at J, leaving 5 bases unmatched.

The chain is built from TRBV19 and TRBJ2-3; no clear D. The V end lost 5 bases, the J end lost 4 bases, and 16 bases lay between the germline ends. The CDR3 is 15 residues long. Germline-derived CDR1 and CDR2 are LNHDA and SQIVND (reference sequence). This CDR3 is CASSPPRLAPDTQYF. The CDR3 DNA follows: TGTGCCAGTAGTCCCCCCCGGTTGGCACCAGATACGCAGTATTTT.

This sequence joins TRBV12-3 or TRBV12-4 and TRBJ2-7, with TRBD1 identical over 7 bases. This CDR3 comprises 14 residues. J gave up 2 bases and V 3 bases, and 4 bases lay outside the gene matches. This CDR3 reads CASSFGDRAYEQYF. CDR3 DNA sequence: TGTGCCAGCAGTTTCGGGGACAGAGCCTACGAGCAGTACTTC.

V gene TRBV5-1 combines with J gene TRBJ1-1; D is possibly TRBD1 (6 bases). V lost 0 bases and J 4 bases, leaving 28 bases between the germline ends. This CDR3 comprises 20 residues. Germline CDR1 reads SGHRS; CDR2 reads YFSETQ. CDR3 sequence reads: CASSLVRPAQGVGRSTEAFF. CDR3 in DNA: TGCGCCAGCAGCTTGGTTAGACCGGCACAGGGTGTAGGTCGAAGCACTGAAGCTTTCTTT.

The chain uses TRBV10-3 and TRBJ2-5, with 10 bases aligning to TRBD1. The germline CDR1 and CDR2 sequences are ENHRY and SYGVKD. J gave up 3 bases and V 5 bases, and 3 bases lay outside the gene matches. The CDR3 runs 14 residues. The CDR3 spells CAISRQGAEETQYF. Here the CDR3 DNA reads TGTGCCATCAGTAGACAGGGGGCAGAAGAGACCCAGTACTTC.

Written as DNA, the CDR3 is TGTGCCAGCAGTGAATCAGGGATAAGGTGGAACACTGAAGCTTTCTTT. Translating it yields CASSESGIRWNTEAFF. This chain connects TRBV25-1 to TRBJ1-1; TRBD1 might be the D (5 bases). The CDR3 consists of 16 residues. The V gene's germline CDR1 is MGHDK and CDR2 SYGVNS. V was trimmed by 1 base and J by 1 base, leaving 13 bases between them. The full variable domain, rest sourced from reference TRBV25-1 and TRBJ1-1, is EADIYQTPRYLVIGTGKKITLECSQTMGHDKMYWYQQDPGMELHLIHYSYGVNSTEKGDLSSESTVSRIRTEHFPLTLESARPSHTSQYLCASSESGIRWNTEAFFGQGTRLTVV.

This clonotype was seen at least ten times. V usage is TRBV6-6 and J usage is TRBJ1-2, with D uncertain. The germline V gene encodes CDR1 MNHNY and CDR2 SVGAGI (reference sequence). Trimming removed 3 bases from V and 3 bases from J, with 14 bases in between. The CDR3 consists of 15 residues. This chain's CDR3 is CASSYVPVRDYGYTF. CDR3 sequence (DNA): TGTGCCAGCAGTTATGTCCCAGTAAGGGACTATGGCTACACCTTC.

The genes are TRBV20-1 and TRBJ2-7; the D gene is possibly TRBD1 (6 bases). V was shortened by 6 bases and J by 6 bases, with 18 bases between the two germline ends. Germline assignment: CDR1 DFQATT and CDR2 SNEGSKA (reference sequence). There are 13 residues in the CDR3. The CDR3 reads CSATPTGLGEQYF. In DNA form, the CDR3 reads TGCAGTGCGACTCCCACAGGGCTCGGCGAGCAGTACTTC.

V is TRBV4-1 and J is TRBJ2-7; 7 bases map to TRBD2. The junction had 10 bases not matched to a gene; V was cut back by 4 bases and J by 1 base. This CDR3 comprises 16 residues. Germline assignment: CDR1 MGHRA and CDR2 YSYEKL. For the CDR3, the DNA is TGCGCCAGCAGCCCCGGTTGGCCTAGCGGATCCTACGAGCAGTACTTC. This gives the protein CASSPGWPSGSYEQYF.

The chain couples TRBV7-3 to TRBJ2-5, with 16 bases aligning to TRBD2. The V segment lost 5 bases and the J segment 7 bases; nucleotides outside the gene matches: 7. The CDR3 is made up of 16 amino acids. From germline, CDR1 is SGHTA and CDR2 FQGTGA. The CDR3, as DNA: TGTGCCAGCAGCACAACGGGACTAGCGGGAGGGGGGACCCAGTACTTC. Its translation: CASSTTGLAGGGTQYF.

Concerning this clonotype itself: A read error may account for a junction end that differs from germline. The rearrangement joins TRBV20-1 to TRBJ2-5, with TRBD2 matching 8 bases. The closer fit of TRBJ2-7 to the DNA end suggests the J call may be wrong. The CDR3 contains 14 residues. The V gene's germline CDR1 is DFQATT and CDR2 SNEGSKA (reference sequence). CDR3 sequence (DNA): TGCAGTGCTTCCAGTAGCGGGATCTCCTGCGAGCAGTACTTC. Amino acid sequence: CSASSSGISCEQYF.

The rearrangement joins TRBV6-2 or TRBV6-3 to TRBJ2-4, with TRBD1 matching over 10 bases. J lost 5 bases, V lost 5 bases, and 6 bases had no gene match. The CDR3 is 15 residues long. CDR1 MNHEY and CDR2 SVGEGT come from the germline V gene. CDR3 bases: TGTGCCAGCAGTCCCCGGGGGACAGGGGAAAACATTCAGTACTTC. Amino acids: CASSPRGTGENIQYF.

This clonotype was counted only a few times. This rearrangement joins TRBV7-2 to TRBJ2-1, with TRBD2 identical over 14 bases. Per germline, CDR1 SGHTA and CDR2 FQGNSA. J was trimmed by 9 bases and V by 4 bases; bases with no gene match: 11. The CDR3 runs 17 residues. The CDR3 loop is CASSWKLTSGGAGEQFF. CDR3 DNA sequence: TGTGCCAGCAGCTGGAAACTGACTAGCGGGGGGGCGGGTGAGCAGTTCTTC.

The rearrangement links TRBV7-9 to TRBJ2-3; 11 bases match TRBD1. The CDR3 consists of 16 residues. V lost 6 bases and J lost 2; bases outside the gene matches: 7. Germline V gene sequence: CDR1 SEHNR, CDR2 FQNEAQ (reference sequence). CDR3 region: CASSPTGQGVTDTQYF. In DNA, the CDR3 is TGTGCCAGCAGTCCTACGGGACAGGGGGTCACAGATACGCAGTATTTT.

On this clonotype: A much larger clone lies a single base off, so this may be a read error. The chain has TRBV6-5 and TRBJ1-1; possible D gene TRBD1, 5 bases. Between the trimmed V and J ends, which lost 7 bases and 1 base, there was a span of 10 bases. There are 13 residues in the CDR3. The V gene's germline CDR1 is MNHEY and CDR2 SVGAGI. The CDR3 bases are TGTGCCAGCACCTTCGGGGGGAACACTGAAGCTTTCTTT. Translating it yields CASTFGGNTEAFF.

This sequence joins TRBV20-1 and TRBJ2-4; 13 positions match TRBD2. The J call is doubtful: the DNA matches TRBJ2-5 better. Germline CDR1 and CDR2: DFQATT and SNEGSKA (reference sequence). The CDR3 is 16 amino acids. In DNA form, the CDR3 reads TGCAGTGCTAAGCGGACTAGCGGGAGACTCCAAGAGACCCAGTACTTC. This gives the protein CSAKRTSGRLQETQYF.

The chain carries TRBV4-1 and TRBJ2-1; TRBD1 might be the D (6 bases). V lost 3 bases to trimming and J lost 0 bases, with 15 bases between them. The V gene's germline CDR1 is MGHRA and CDR2 YSYEKL. This CDR3 is built from 17 residues. CDR3 sequence reads: CASSHENRDTSYNEQFF. The CDR3 DNA follows: TGCGCCAGCAGCCATGAAAACCGGGACACCTCCTACAATGAGCAGTTCTTC.

V and J are TRBV20-1 and TRBJ2-1; 13 positions match TRBD2. This CDR3 is 15 amino acids long. The V segment lost 6 bases and the J segment 0 bases; nucleotides outside the gene matches: 2. Germline CDR1 reads DFQATT; CDR2 reads SNEGSKA (reference sequence). The DNA for the CDR3 is TGCAGTGCCGGGACTAGCGGGAACTCCTACAATGAGCAGTTCTTC. Protein: CSAGTSGNSYNEQFF.

V is TRBV6-1 and J is TRBJ2-7, with D possibly TRBD2 on 6 matching bases. Germline CDR1 reads MNHNS; CDR2 reads SASEGT. V was cut by 0 bases and J by 6 bases, with 18 bases left in between. The CDR3 length is 16 residues. The CDR3 here is CASSEALGGRRAEQYF. The CDR3 DNA reads as TGTGCCAGCAGTGAAGCGCTCGGGGGACGTCGAGCCGAGCAGTACTTC.

V gene TRBV5-5 combines with J gene TRBJ2-1; TRBD1 matches 8 bases. Germline V gives CDR1 SGHKS, CDR2 YYEKEE (reference sequence). The CDR3 totals 15 residues. Trimming at V came to 3 bases and at J to 1 base, leaving 3 bases not matched to a gene. The CDR3 sequence: CASSSWTGSYNEQFF. DNA for the CDR3: TGTGCCAGCAGCTCCTGGACAGGGTCCTACAATGAGCAGTTCTTC.